The 30 T cell receptor beta chains presented below share a single source sample, sequenced in a study of T cell repertoires in cytomegalovirus infection. Antigens of these TCRs are unknown. TCRdb reprocessed the reads via MiXCR and lists one record per CDR3 protein. This repertoire shows 80,000 to 95,000 distinct CDR3 sequences, over 25% found once; its top ten account for less than 75%. The sequencing used CD8+ T cells from cultured PBMCs, collected from culture after CMV antigen stimulation. Every receptor here comes from a human donor in good health (CMV status not recorded). Some clones in this sample may be carry-over from other donors' samples.

This clonotype was detected only a few times. The chain recombines TRBV5-6 with TRBJ1-1; no clear D gene. The V end lost 3 bases, the J end lost 3 bases, and 15 bases lay between the germline ends. The CDR3 contains 15 residues. Germline CDR1 and CDR2: SGHDT and YYEEEE. The CDR3 DNA reads as TGTGCCAGCAGCTCCATGGCAGAGGCCTACACTGAAGCTTTCTTT. It specifies CASSSMAEAYTEAFF.

The chain recombines TRBV7-9 with TRBJ2-7; a possible D gene is TRBD1 (5 bases). Matching the DNA end better, TRBJ2-1 makes the J call doubtful. This CDR3 region has 13 residues. Germline assignment: CDR1 SEHNR and CDR2 FQNEAQ (reference sequence). The CDR3 here is CASSPVGANEQFF. DNA of the CDR3: TGTGCCAGCAGCCCGGTAGGGGCAAACGAGCAGTTCTTC.

In its sample, this clonotype was seen a few times. CDR3 region: CAWSSGQGTEAFF. CDR3 nucleotide sequence: TGTGCCTGGAGTTCGGGACAGGGCACTGAAGCTTTCTTT. This chain uses TRBV30 with TRBJ1-1; 9 bases map to TRBD1. V shed 2 bases and J 4 bases; nucleotides not matched to a gene: 2. Per germline, CDR1 GTSNPN and CDR2 SVGIG (reference sequence). The CDR3 has 13 amino acids.

This clonotype appeared many times. J is TRBJ1-1 and V is TRBV7-8; D is possibly TRBD1 (6 bases). This CDR3 is built from 16 residues. V was clipped by 5 bases and J by 1 base, with 17 bases between them. The V gene's germline CDR1 is SGHVS and CDR2 FQNEAQ. CDR3 sequence reads: CASSLGGFLKNTEAFF. CDR3 bases: TGTGCCAGCAGCCTAGGGGGTTTTTTAAAGAACACTGAAGCTTTCTTT.

This clonotype occurred many times. This chain joins TRBV7-2 and TRBJ2-7; D may correspond to TRBD1 or TRBD2 (5 bases each). This CDR3 is built from 16 residues. The germline V gene encodes CDR1 SGHTA and CDR2 FQGNSA. Trimming pared 5 bases from V and 3 bases from J, leaving 20 bases between. The CDR3: CASSPRLGVINYEQYF. CDR3 DNA: TGTGCCAGCAGCCCGAGGCTGGGGGTTATCAACTACGAGCAGTACTTC. The full variable domain, in which reference TRBV7-2 and TRBJ2-7 provide the parts outside the CDR3, is GAGVSQSPSNKVTEKGKDVELRCDPISGHTALYWYRQSLGQGLEFLIYFQGNSAPDKSGLPSDRFSAERTGGSVSTLTIQRTQQEDSAVYLCASSPRLGVINYEQYFGPGTRLTVT.

There are a few counts of this clonotype. This chain uses TRBV7-6 with TRBJ2-2; 9 positions agree with TRBD1. J gave up 2 bases and V 7 bases, and 8 bases lay outside the gene matches. CDR1 is SGHVS and CDR2 is FNYEAQ in the germline V gene. The CDR3 has 16 amino acids. The CDR3: CASTQRQGVNTGELFF. CDR3 bases: TGTGCCAGCACCCAGCGACAGGGGGTAAACACCGGGGAGCTGTTTTTT.

A word on this clonotype: Germline is not matched at one junction end, which may reflect a read error. The rearrangement joins TRBV19 to TRBJ1-1; D perhaps matches TRBD1 (5 bases). The CDR3 covers 13 residues. Germline V gene data show CDR1 as LNHDA and CDR2 as SQIVND (reference sequence). CDR3 loop: CTSSMAGGTEAFF. CDR3 coding DNA: TGTACCAGTAGTATGGCGGGGGGCACTGAAGCTTTCTTT. Based on the CDR3 plus reference TRBV19 and TRBJ1-1, the full variable domain is DGGITQSPKYLFRKEGQNVTLSCEQNLNHDAMYWYRQDPGQGLRLIYYSQIVNDFQKGDIAEGYSVSREKKESFPLTVTSAQKNPTAFYLCTSSMAGGTEAFFGQGTRLTVV.

This sequence joins TRBV15 and TRBJ1-2; no definite D call. Germline assignment: CDR1 LNHNV and CDR2 YYDKDF (reference sequence). This CDR3 is built from 16 residues. Trimming pared 0 bases from V and 4 bases from J, leaving 15 bases between. CDR3 sequence reads: CATSRDSFGRTYGYTF. The CDR3, as DNA: TGTGCCACCAGCAGAGATAGTTTTGGGCGGACCTATGGCTACACCTTC. Drawing the rest from reference TRBV15 and TRBJ1-2, the complete variable domain is DAMVIQNPRYQVTQFGKPVTLSCSQTLNHNVMYWYQQKSSQAPKLLFHYYDKDFNNEADTPDNFQSRRPNTSFCFLDIRSPGLGDTAMYLCATSRDSFGRTYGYTFGSGTRLTVV.

J is TRBJ2-5 and V is TRBV5-4; 8 nucleotides align to TRBD2. V lost 4 bases to trimming and J lost 5 bases; unmatched junction nucleotides: 1. The CDR3 spans 12 residues. Germline V lookup: CDR1 SGHNT, CDR2 YYREEE (reference sequence). CDR3 protein: CASSGGGETQYF. The CDR3, as DNA: TGTGCCAGCAGCGGCGGGGGGGAGACCCAGTACTTC.

As concerns this clonotype: One end of the junction is discordant with germline, which a read error may explain. The genes are TRBV4-1 and TRBJ2-3; D is unclear. Germline values: CDR1 MGHRA, CDR2 YSYEKL. This CDR3 is 13 amino acids long. CDR3 loop: CASSQGPVDTQYF. The CDR3 DNA reads TGCGCCAGCAGCCAAGGTCCTGTCGATACGCAATATTTT.

This clonotype was picked up a small number of times. The V gene is TRBV7-9, the J gene TRBJ1-5; a possible D gene is TRBD1 (6 bases). CDR3 length equals 15 residues. The germline gives CDR1 SEHNR, CDR2 FQNEAQ (reference sequence). Deletions cut 2 bases from V and 1 base from J, with 9 bases between. CDR3 bases: TGTGCCAGCAGCTTACAGGGGACAAGCAATCAGCCCCAGCATTTT. This codes for CASSLQGTSNQPQHF.

The V call is TRBV19, the J call TRBJ2-1; TRBD2 aligns across 13 bases. Germline V gives CDR1 LNHDA, CDR2 SQIVND (reference sequence). The V gene end was trimmed by 6 bases and the J gene end by 7 bases; junction bases not matched to a gene: 3. The CDR3 totals 14 residues. The CDR3 loop is CASRLAGGLNEQFF. The CDR3 DNA is TGTGCCAGTAGACTAGCGGGGGGGTTGAATGAGCAGTTCTTC. The entire variable domain, with the rest obtained from reference TRBV19 and TRBJ2-1, is as follows: DGGITQSPKYLFRKEGQNVTLSCEQNLNHDAMYWYRQDPGQGLRLIYYSQIVNDFQKGDIAEGYSVSREKKESFPLTVTSAQKNPTAFYLCASRLAGGLNEQFFGPGTRLTVL.

The table lists this clonotype with a count of one. The chain links TRBV30 to TRBJ1-2; maybe TRBD1 (6 bases). The CDR3 sequence is 13 residues long. Germline CDR1 and CDR2: GTSNPN and SVGIG (reference sequence). V lost 2 bases and J lost 2, with 9 bases in between. The CDR3 is CAWSTTGNYGYTF. DNA for the CDR3: TGTGCCTGGAGTACCACAGGGAACTATGGCTACACCTTC.

This chain connects TRBV7-6 to TRBJ2-7, with TRBD2 matching 12 bases. The V gene's germline CDR1 is SGHVS and CDR2 FNYEAQ. The J segment lost 3 bases and the V segment lost 4 bases, leaving 10 bases of the junction unmatched. The CDR3 totals 17 residues. The CDR3 DNA is TGTGCCAGCAGCTCCAGACAGCCGGGACTAGCGGGCTACGAGCAGTACTTC. It codes for CASSSRQPGLAGYEQYF. The whole variable domain, remainder taken from reference TRBV7-6 and TRBJ2-7, is GAGVSQSPRYKVTKRGQDVALRCDPISGHVSLYWYRQALGQGPEFLTYFNYEAQQDKSGLPNDRFSAERPEGSISTLTIQRTEQRDSAMYRCASSSRQPGLAGYEQYFGPGTRLTVT.

J is TRBJ2-1 and V is TRBV18; 8 nucleotides agree with TRBD1. The CDR3 contains 13 residues. Germline CDR1 is KGHSH and CDR2 is LQKENI. V gave up 5 bases and J gave up 10 bases; unmatched junction bases: 7. CDR3 sequence: CASSEDRAREQFF. In DNA form, the CDR3 reads TGTGCCAGCTCAGAGGACAGGGCAAGGGAGCAGTTCTTC.

This chain links TRBV19 with TRBJ2-3; the D is unclear. This CDR3 region has 19 residues. Germline values: CDR1 LNHDA, CDR2 SQIVND (reference sequence). Trimming took 0 bases from V and 0 from J, leaving 19 bases between them. CDR3 protein: CASSIDRHAAGPSTDTQYF. The CDR3 region has the DNA TGTGCCAGTAGTATAGATCGACACGCGGCTGGACCTAGCACAGATACGCAGTATTTT.

Only a few counts were recorded for this clonotype. J is TRBJ1-4 and V is TRBV28; tentatively, D is TRBD1 (5 bases). The CDR3 loop spans 15 amino acids. V lost 3 bases and J 8 bases, leaving 16 bases between the germline ends. From germline, CDR1 is MDHEN and CDR2 SYDVKM. For the CDR3, the DNA is TGTGCCAGCAGTTTCTTAGGACACGTTGGAGAAAAACTGTTTTTT. The encoded protein is CASSFLGHVGEKLFF.

The CDR3 sequence is CSVLGTATYEQYF. The CDR3 bases are TGCAGCGTACTCGGGACGGCTACCTACGAGCAGTACTTC. The chain has TRBV29-1 and TRBJ2-7; either TRBD1 or TRBD2 may fit D (5 bases each). The V gene lost 6 bases and the J gene lost 2 bases, with 14 bases spanning the gap. The CDR3 has 13 residues. Germline V lookup: CDR1 SQVTM, CDR2 ANQGSEA.

The genes are TRBV12-3 or TRBV12-4 and TRBJ2-1; 12 nucleotides agree with TRBD1. Trimming at V came to 1 base and at J to 8 bases, leaving 9 bases not matched to a gene. The CDR3 totals 17 residues. CDR3 protein: CASSLEPGQGARHEQFF. The DNA for the CDR3 is TGTGCCAGCAGTTTAGAACCGGGACAGGGGGCGCGACATGAGCAGTTCTTC.

This clonotype was observed a handful of times. The rearrangement uses TRBV7-6 and TRBJ1-1; D call uncertain. Germline V lookup: CDR1 SGHVS, CDR2 FNYEAQ. This CDR3 comprises 16 residues. With 5 bases removed from V and 5 bases from J, the gap between germline ends came to 21 bases. The CDR3 DNA reads TGTGCCAGCAGCCCCAAACCGTGGACGGGGAGGACTGAAGCTTTCTTT. This sequence encodes CASSPKPWTGRTEAFF.

The V and J genes are TRBV6-6 and TRBJ2-1; 15 bases map to TRBD2. The CDR3 loop spans 17 amino acids. Per germline, CDR1 MNHNY and CDR2 SVGAGI (reference sequence). V lost 5 bases to trimming and J lost 1 base; unmatched junction nucleotides: 3. CDR3 DNA sequence: TGTGCCAGCAGTGGACTAGCGGGGGGGCCTTCCTACAATGAGCAGTTCTTC. Protein: CASSGLAGGPSYNEQFF.

The table lists this clonotype with many counts. This chain links TRBV28 with TRBJ1-1; D is undetermined. CDR1 and CDR2 from the germline V gene are MDHEN and SYDVKM. This CDR3 region has 15 residues. V lost 5 bases, J lost 3 bases, and 16 bases lay in between. CDR3 sequence: CASSPLSLGDTEAFF. As DNA, the CDR3 is TGTGCCAGCAGTCCTCTGTCCCTTGGTGACACTGAAGCTTTCTTT. Full variable domain (outside the CDR3, taken from reference TRBV28 and TRBJ1-1): DVKVTQSSRYLVKRTGEKVFLECVQDMDHENMFWYRQDPGLGLRLIYFSYDVKMKEKGDIPEGYSVSREKKERFSLILESASTNQTSMYLCASSPLSLGDTEAFFGQGTRLTVV.

This clonotype appeared many times. V and J are TRBV7-9 and TRBJ1-1; a weak D match, TRBD1 (5 bases). V was shortened by 4 bases and J by 0 bases, with 12 bases between the two germline ends. CDR3 length: 15 residues. Per germline, CDR1 SEHNR and CDR2 FQNEAQ (reference sequence). This CDR3 reads CASSSSTAMNTEAFF. CDR3 nucleotides: TGTGCCAGCAGCTCTTCGACAGCAATGAACACTGAAGCTTTCTTT.

This clonotype was seen a few times. V is TRBV4-1 and J is TRBJ1-1; D call uncertain. V was pared by 8 bases and J by 4 bases, with 14 bases between. Germline V lookup: CDR1 MGHRA, CDR2 YSYEKL. CDR3 length equals 13 residues. The CDR3 DNA follows: TGCGCCAGCGGGGTGGGTCGATTCACTGAAGCTTTCTTT. Encoded protein: CASGVGRFTEAFF.

The table lists this clonotype with a few counts. Compared with germline, one end of the junction differs, possibly owing to a read error. This chain joins TRBV4-1 and TRBJ1-4; TRBD1 might be the D (5 bases). This CDR3 contains 19 residues. Germline CDR1 is MGHRA and CDR2 is YSYEKL. The CDR3 protein is CASSQGPLPLQESNEKLFF. As DNA, the CDR3 is TGTGCCAGCAGCCAAGGCCCACTACCCTTACAGGAGTCTAATGAAAAACTGTTTTTT.

V is TRBV2 and J is TRBJ2-2; D might be TRBD2 (5 bases). The CDR3 totals 15 residues. CDR1 is SNHLY, CDR2 FYNNEI, per germline. V lost 6 bases to trimming and J lost 6 bases, with 17 bases between them. The CDR3 sequence is CASRRAPGGPGELFF. The CDR3 bases are TGTGCCAGCAGGCGAGCTCCTGGAGGTCCCGGGGAGCTGTTTTTT.

The chain couples TRBV7-4 to TRBJ1-1; D not resolved. The V end was cut by 3 bases, the J end by 0 bases, with 8 bases between. CDR3 length equals 14 residues. The germline V gene encodes CDR1 SGHVT and CDR2 SQSDAQ. Here the CDR3 DNA reads TGTGCCAGCAGCTTTGGTCAGATGAACACTGAAGCTTTCTTT. As protein: CASSFGQMNTEAFF.

Notes on this clonotype: A clone one base away is much larger, so this may be a read error. CDR3 coding DNA: TGTGCCAGCAGCGGAGCGTGGGGGGCGGCGGGGGAAGCTTTCTTT. This sequence encodes CASSGAWGAAGEAFF. The gene calls are TRBV7-2 and TRBJ1-1; possibly TRBD1 for D (6 bases). The CDR3 loop spans 15 amino acids. CDR1 is SGHTA and CDR2 is FQGNSA in the germline V gene. Trimming cost V 5 bases and J 8 bases, with 21 bases left between them.

This clonotype was recorded once. The CDR3 is CASSRGQGNSPLHF. The DNA for the CDR3 is TGTGCCAGCAGCCGGGGACAGGGAAATTCACCCCTCCACTTT. V usage is TRBV7-8 and J usage is TRBJ1-6; 9 bases line up with TRBD1. Germline values: CDR1 SGHVS, CDR2 FQNEAQ. V trimming: 5 bases; J trimming: 7 bases; junction bases outside the gene matches: 3. The CDR3 is made up of 14 amino acids.

The count of this clonotype is one. The V call is TRBV15, the J call TRBJ1-5; D is possibly TRBD1 (5 bases). V was trimmed by 5 bases and J by 9 bases, leaving 14 bases between them. Germline CDR1 LNHNV, CDR2 YYDKDF (reference sequence). The CDR3 is 13 amino acids. Here the CDR3 reads CATSPDGGWPQHF. For the CDR3, the DNA is TGTGCCACCAGCCCAGACGGGGGGTGGCCCCAGCATTTT.